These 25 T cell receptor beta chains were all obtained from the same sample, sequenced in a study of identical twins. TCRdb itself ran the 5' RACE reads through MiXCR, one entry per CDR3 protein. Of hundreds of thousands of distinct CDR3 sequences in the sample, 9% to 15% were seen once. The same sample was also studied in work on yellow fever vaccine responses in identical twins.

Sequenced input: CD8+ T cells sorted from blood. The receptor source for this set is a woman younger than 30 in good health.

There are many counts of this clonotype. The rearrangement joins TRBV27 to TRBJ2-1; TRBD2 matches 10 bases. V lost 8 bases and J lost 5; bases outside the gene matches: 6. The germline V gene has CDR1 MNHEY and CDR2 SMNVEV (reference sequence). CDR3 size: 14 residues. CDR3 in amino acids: CASATSGNHNEQFF. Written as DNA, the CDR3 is TGTGCCAGCGCCACTAGCGGGAACCACAATGAGCAGTTCTTC.

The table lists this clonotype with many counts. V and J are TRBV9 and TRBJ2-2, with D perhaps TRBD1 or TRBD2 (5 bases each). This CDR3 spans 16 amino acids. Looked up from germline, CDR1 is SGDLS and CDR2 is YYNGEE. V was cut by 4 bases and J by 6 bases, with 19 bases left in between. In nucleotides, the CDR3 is TGTGCCAGCAGCCCCGGGACGCCGACGCGGTCCGGGGAGCTGTTTTTT. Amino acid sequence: CASSPGTPTRSGELFF.

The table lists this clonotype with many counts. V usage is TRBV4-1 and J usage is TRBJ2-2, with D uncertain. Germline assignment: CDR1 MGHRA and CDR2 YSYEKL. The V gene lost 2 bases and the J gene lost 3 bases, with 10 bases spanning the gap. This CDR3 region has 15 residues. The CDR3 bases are TGCGCCAGCAGCCAATCCATTTCCGACACCGGGGAGCTGTTTTTT. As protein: CASSQSISDTGELFF.

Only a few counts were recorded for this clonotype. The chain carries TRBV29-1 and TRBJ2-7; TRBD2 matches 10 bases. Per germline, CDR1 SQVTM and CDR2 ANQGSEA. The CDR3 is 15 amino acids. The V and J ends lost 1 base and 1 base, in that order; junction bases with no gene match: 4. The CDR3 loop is CSVEGAGGTSYEQYF. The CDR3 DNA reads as TGCAGCGTTGAAGGAGCGGGAGGGACTTCCTACGAGCAGTACTTC.

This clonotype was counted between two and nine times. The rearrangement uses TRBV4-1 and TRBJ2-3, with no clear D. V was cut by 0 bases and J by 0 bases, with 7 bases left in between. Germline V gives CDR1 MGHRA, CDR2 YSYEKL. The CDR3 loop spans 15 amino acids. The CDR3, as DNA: TGCGCCAGCAGCCAAGAGGAGTTTAGCACAGATACGCAGTATTTT. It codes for CASSQEEFSTDTQYF.

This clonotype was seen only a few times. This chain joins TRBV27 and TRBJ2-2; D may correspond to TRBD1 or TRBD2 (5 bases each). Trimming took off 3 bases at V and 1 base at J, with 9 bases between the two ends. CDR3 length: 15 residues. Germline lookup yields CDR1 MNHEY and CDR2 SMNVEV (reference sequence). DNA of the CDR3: TGTGCCAGCAGTTTCACTAGGGGGAACACCGGGGAGCTGTTTTTT. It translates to CASSFTRGNTGELFF.

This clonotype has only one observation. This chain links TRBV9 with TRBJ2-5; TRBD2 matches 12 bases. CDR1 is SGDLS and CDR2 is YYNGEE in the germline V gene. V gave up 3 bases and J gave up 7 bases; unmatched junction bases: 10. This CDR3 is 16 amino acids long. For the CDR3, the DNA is TGTGCCAGCAGCGCCGGGACTAGCGGGTCTGAGCGGACCCAGTACTTC. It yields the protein CASSAGTSGSERTQYF.

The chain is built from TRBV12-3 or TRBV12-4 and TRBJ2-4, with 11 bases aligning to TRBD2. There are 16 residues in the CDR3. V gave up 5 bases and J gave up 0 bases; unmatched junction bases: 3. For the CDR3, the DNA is TGTGCCAGCAGTCCCACTAGCGGGAGAGCCAAAAACATTCAGTACTTC. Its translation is CASSPTSGRAKNIQYF.

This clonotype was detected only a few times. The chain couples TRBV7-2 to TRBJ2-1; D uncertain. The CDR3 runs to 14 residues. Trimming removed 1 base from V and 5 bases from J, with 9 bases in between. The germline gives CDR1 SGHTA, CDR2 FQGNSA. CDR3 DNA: TGTGCCAGCAGCTTAGATTCCCCGAACAATGAGCAGTTCTTC. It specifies CASSLDSPNNEQFF.

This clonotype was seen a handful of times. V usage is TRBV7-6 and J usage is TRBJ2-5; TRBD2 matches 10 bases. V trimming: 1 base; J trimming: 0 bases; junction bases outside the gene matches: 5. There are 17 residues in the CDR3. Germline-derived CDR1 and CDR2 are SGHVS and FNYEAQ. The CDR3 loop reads CASSLDGSGGHQETQYF. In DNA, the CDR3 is TGTGCCAGCAGCTTAGATGGTAGCGGGGGGCACCAAGAGACCCAGTACTTC.

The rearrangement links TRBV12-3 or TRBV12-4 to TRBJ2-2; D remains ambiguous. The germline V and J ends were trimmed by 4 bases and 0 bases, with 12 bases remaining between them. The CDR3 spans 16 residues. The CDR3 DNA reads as TGTGCCAGCAGTTCTCCGGGCTTAACGAACACCGGGGAGCTGTTTTTT. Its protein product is CASSSPGLTNTGELFF.

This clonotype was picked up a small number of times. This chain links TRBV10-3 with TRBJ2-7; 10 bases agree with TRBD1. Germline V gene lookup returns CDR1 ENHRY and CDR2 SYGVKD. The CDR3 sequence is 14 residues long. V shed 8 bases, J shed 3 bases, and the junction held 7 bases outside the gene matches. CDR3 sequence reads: CAISGTGVGYEQYF. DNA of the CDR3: TGTGCCATCTCCGGGACAGGGGTTGGCTACGAGCAGTACTTC.

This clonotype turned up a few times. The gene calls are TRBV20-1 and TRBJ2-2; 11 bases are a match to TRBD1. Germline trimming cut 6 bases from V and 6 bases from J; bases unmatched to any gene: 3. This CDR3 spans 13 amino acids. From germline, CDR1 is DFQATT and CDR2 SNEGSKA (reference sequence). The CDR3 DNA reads TGCAGTGCGAGGACAGGGGGCCCCGGGGAGCTGTTTTTT. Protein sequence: CSARTGGPGELFF.

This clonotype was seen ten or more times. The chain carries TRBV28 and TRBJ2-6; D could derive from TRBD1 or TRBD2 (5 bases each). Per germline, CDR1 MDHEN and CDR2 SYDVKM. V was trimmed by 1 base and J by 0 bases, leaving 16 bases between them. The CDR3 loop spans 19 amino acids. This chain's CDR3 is CASSLLPRDVFSGANVLTF. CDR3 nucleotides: TGTGCCAGCAGTTTATTACCCAGGGACGTATTCTCTGGGGCCAACGTCCTGACTTTC.

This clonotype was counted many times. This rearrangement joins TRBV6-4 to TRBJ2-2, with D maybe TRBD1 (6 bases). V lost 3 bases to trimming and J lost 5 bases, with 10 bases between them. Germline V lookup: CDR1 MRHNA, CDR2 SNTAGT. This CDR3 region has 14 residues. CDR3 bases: TGTGCCAGCAGTGAATCAGGGGATACCGGGGAGCTGTTTTTT. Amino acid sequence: CASSESGDTGELFF.

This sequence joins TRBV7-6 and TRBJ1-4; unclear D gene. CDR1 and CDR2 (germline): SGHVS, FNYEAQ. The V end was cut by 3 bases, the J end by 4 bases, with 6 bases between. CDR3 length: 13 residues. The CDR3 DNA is TGTGCCAGCAGCTTGTCATATAATGAAAAACTGTTTTTT. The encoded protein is CASSLSYNEKLFF.

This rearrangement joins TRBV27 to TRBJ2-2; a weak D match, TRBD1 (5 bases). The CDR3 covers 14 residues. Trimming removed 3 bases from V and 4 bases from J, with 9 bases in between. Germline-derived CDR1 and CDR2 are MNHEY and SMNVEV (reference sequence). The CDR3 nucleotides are TGTGCCAGCAGTTTCGGACACCTCACCGGGGAGCTGTTTTTT. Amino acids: CASSFGHLTGELFF.

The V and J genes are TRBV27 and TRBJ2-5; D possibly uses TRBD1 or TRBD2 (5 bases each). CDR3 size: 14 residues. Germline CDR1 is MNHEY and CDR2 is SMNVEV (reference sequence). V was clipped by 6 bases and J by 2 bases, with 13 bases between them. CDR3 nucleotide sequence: TGTGCCAGCAGCACCGGGGCTCTACAAGAGACCCAGTACTTC. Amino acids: CASSTGALQETQYF.

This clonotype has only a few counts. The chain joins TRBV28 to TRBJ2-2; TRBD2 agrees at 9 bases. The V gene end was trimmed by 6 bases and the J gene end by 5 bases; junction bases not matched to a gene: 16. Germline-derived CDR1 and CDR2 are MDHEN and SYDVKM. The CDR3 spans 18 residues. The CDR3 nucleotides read TGTGCCAGCAGCCTAAGATGGGCGGGGGGGTCAAAAACCGGGGAGCTGTTTTTT. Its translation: CASSLRWAGGSKTGELFF.

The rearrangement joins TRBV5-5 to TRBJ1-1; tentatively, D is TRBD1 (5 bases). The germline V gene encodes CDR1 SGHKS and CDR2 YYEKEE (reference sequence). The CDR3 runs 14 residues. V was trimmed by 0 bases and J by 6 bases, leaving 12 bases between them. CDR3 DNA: TGTGCCAGCAGCTTGGTCTTCGGGGCCGCTGAAGCTTTCTTT. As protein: CASSLVFGAAEAFF.

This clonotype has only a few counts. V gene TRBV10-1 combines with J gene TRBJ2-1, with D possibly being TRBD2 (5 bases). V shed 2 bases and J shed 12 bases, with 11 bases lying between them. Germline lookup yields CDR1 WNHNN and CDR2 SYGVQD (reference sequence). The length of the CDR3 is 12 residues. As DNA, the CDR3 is TGCGCCAGCAGTGAGACCGGGGTTGTGCAGTTCTTC. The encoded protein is CASSETGVVQFF.

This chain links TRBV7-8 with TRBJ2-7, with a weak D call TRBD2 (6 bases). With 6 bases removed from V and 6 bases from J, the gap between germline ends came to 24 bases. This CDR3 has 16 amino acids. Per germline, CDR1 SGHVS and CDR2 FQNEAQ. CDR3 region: CASRALAASWSGEQYV. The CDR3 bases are TGTGCCAGCAGAGCACTAGCTGCCAGTTGGAGTGGCGAGCAGTACGTC.

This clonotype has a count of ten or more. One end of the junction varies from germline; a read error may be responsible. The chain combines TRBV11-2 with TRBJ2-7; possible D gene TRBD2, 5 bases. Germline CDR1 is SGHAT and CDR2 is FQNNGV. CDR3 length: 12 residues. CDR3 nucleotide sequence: TGTGCCAGCAGCCCTAGCTCCCACGAGCAGTACTTC. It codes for CASSPSSHEQYF. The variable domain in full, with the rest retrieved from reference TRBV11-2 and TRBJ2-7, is EAGVAQSPRYKIIEKRQSVAFWCNPISGHATLYWYQQILGQGPKLLIQFQNNGVVDDSQLPKDRFSAERLKGVDSTLKIQPAKLEDSAVYLCASSPSSHEQYFGPGTRLTVT.

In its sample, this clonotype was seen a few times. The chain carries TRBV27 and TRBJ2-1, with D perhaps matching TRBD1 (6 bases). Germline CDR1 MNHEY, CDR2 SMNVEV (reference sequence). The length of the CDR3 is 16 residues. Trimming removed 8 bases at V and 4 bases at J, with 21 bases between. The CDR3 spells CASRTAGRLAYNEQFF. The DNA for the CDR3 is TGTGCCAGCCGGACAGCTGGGAGACTCGCTTACAATGAGCAGTTCTTC.

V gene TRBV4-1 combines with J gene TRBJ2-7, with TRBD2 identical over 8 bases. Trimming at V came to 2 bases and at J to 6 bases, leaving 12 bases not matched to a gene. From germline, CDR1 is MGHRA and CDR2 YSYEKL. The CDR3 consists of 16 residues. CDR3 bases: TGCGCCAGCAGCCAACAGTCTGACCCGGGGGGGAGCGAGCAGTACTTC. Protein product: CASSQQSDPGGSEQYF.